The rows below give T cell receptor beta chains drawn from one sample of a study of control samples from healthy donors and cancer patients. Sequenced by immunoSEQ multiplex PCR; TCRdb stores in-frame clones only, minus some. The sample shows roughly 130,000 clones, 80% to 95% of them seen only once. The source material was blood. The receptor source for this set is a man between 18 and 35 years old in good health. The CDR3 runs from the conserved cysteine through the conserved F or W. D genes are given only for firm matches. Only part of the rows carry a size: once, few, many, or a class if the clone is expanded.

>TRBJ2-7|NA|NA|TRBV2
CASRVAESSYEQYF
TGTGCCAGCAGGGTGGCGGAGAGCTCCTACGAGCAGTACTTC
>TRBJ1-5|NA|NA|TRBV6-2/TRBV6-3
CASSPHRTVGSNQPQHF
TGTGCCAGCAGCCCACACCGGACAGTAGGGAGCAATCAGCCCCAGCATTTT
>TRBJ2-3|NA|NA|TRBV9
CASSVTGPTDTQYF
TGTGCCAGCAGCGTAACGGGGCCCACAGATACGCAGTATTTT
>TRBJ2-5|NA|once|TRBV7-9
CASINDEQETQYF
TGTGCCAGCATCAACGACGAGCAAGAGACCCAGTACTTC
>TRBJ2-5|NA|NA|TRBV7-9
CASSLGLQETQYF
TGTGCCAGCAGCTTAGGGCTCCAAGAGACCCAGTACTTC
>TRBJ1-2|TRBD1|once|TRBV19
CASSVYRGKVEANYGYTF
TGTGCCAGTAGTGTTTACAGGGGAAAGGTGGAAGCTAACTATGGCTACACCTTC
>TRBJ2-1|NA|NA|TRBV7-9
CASSPFSGPNNEQFF
TGTGCCAGCAGCCCGTTTAGCGGACCGAACAATGAGCAGTTCTTC
>TRBJ2-1|TRBD2|once|TRBV3-1/TRBV3-2
CASTTSGKPNNEQFF
TGTGCCAGCACTACTAGCGGGAAACCAAACAATGAGCAGTTCTTC
>TRBJ2-1|TRBD2|NA|TRBV7-9
CASSLDLAGGHYEQFF
TGTGCCAGCAGCTTAGATTTAGCGGGAGGGCATTATGAGCAGTTCTTC
>TRBJ2-2|NA|once|TRBV27
CASSHNTGELFF
TGTGCCAGCAGTCACAACACCGGGGAGCTGTTTTTT
>TRBJ2-7|NA|once|TRBV6-1
CASSEFYEQYF
TGTGCCAGCAGTGAATTTTACGAGCAGTACTTC
>TRBJ1-2|NA|NA|TRBV28
CASRPAVGGYYGYTF
TGTGCCAGCAGACCTGCGGTCGGGGGCTACTATGGCTACACCTTC
>TRBJ1-3|TRBD1|NA|TRBV28
CASRPTGQGNTIYF
TGTGCCAGCAGGCCGACGGGACAGGGAAACACCATATATTTT
>TRBJ2-2|NA|many|TRBV25-1
CASSEYREGVITGELFF
TGTGCCAGCAGTGAATATAGAGAGGGGGTGATAACCGGGGAGCTGTTTTTT